The clone carrying this T cell receptor beta chain has only one observation. What it binds is not known. TCRB CDR3 was amplified from 2 ug genomic DNA or less. Sequencing used immunoSEQ multiplex PCR; TCRdb keeps in-frame clones, though not all of them. The sample has 90,000 to 140,000 clones, nearly 90% seen once. The data stem from a study of glioma-infiltrating T cells after dendritic cell vaccination. Study summary: Dendritic cell vaccination trial patients had either newly diagnosed or recurrent glioblastoma. At biweekly intervals, patients got three intradermal dendritic cell vaccine injections.

General study results and limits: Longer survival after dendritic cell vaccination followed higher pretreatment TIL content.

Time point noted: after dendritic cell vaccination, including at tumor progression/relapse. V lost 3 bases and J lost 7, with 20 bases in between. The V gene's germline CDR1 is SNHLY and CDR2 FYNNEI. This CDR3 region has 16 residues. The source of this sequence is a human donor with glioblastoma. The chain employs TRBV2 and TRBJ2-3; D is possibly TRBD2 (6 bases). The sample was blood, taken after dendritic cell vaccination. The CDR3 loop reads CASSDPPRGIPYTQYF. The CDR3 DNA sequence: TGTGCCAGCAGTGACCCCCCGCGGGGTATTCCTTATACGCAGTATTTT.